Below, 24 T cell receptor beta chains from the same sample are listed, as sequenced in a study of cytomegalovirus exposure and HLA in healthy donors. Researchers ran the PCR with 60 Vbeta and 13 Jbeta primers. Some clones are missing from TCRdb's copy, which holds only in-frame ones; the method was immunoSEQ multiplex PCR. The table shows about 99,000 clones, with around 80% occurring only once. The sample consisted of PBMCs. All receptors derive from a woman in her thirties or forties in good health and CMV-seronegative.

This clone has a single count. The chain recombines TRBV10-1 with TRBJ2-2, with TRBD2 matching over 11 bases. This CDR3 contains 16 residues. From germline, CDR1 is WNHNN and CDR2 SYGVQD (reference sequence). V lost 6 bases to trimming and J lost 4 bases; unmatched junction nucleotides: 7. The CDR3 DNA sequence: TGCGCCAGCAGCCAACGACTAGCGGGACCCACCGGGGAGCTGTTTTTT. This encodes CASSQRLAGPTGELFF.

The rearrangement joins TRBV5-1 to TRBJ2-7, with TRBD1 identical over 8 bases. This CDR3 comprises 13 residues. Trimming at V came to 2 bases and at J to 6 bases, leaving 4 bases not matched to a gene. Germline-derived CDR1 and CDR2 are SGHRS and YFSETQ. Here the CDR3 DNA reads TGCGCCAGCAGCTTTGGACAGGGAGGCGAGCAGTACTTC. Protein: CASSFGQGGEQYF.

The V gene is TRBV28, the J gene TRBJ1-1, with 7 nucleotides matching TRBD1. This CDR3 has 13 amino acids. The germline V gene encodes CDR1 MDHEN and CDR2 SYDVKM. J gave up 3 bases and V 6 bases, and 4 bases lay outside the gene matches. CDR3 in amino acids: CASRQGPYTEAFF. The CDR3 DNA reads TGTGCCAGCAGACAGGGGCCATACACTGAAGCTTTCTTT.

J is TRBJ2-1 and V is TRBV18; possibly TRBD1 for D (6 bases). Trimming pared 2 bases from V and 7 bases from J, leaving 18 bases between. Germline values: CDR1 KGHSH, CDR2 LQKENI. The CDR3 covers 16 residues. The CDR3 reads CASSPLGTRGRNEQFF. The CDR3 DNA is TGTGCCAGCTCACCATTGGGGACAAGAGGAAGAAATGAGCAGTTCTTC.

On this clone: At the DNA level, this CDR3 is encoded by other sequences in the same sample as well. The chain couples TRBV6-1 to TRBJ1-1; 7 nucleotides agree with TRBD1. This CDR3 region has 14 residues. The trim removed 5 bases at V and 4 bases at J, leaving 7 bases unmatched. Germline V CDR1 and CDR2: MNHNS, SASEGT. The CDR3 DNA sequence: TGTGCCAGCAGTAACAGGGGTTCGGGCACTGAAGCTTTCTTT. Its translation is CASSNRGSGTEAFF.

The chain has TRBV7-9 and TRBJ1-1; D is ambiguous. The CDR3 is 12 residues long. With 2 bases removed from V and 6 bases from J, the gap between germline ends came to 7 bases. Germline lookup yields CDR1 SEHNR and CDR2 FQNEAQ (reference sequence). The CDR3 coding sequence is TGTGCCAGCAGCTTACCGGCGGCTGAAGCTTTCTTT. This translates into CASSLPAAEAFF.

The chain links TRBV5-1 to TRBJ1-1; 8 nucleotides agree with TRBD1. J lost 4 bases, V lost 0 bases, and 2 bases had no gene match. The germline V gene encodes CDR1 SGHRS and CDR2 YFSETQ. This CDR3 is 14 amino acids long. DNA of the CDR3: TGCGCCAGCAGCTTGGCGGGACAGGTCACTGAAGCTTTCTTT. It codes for CASSLAGQVTEAFF.

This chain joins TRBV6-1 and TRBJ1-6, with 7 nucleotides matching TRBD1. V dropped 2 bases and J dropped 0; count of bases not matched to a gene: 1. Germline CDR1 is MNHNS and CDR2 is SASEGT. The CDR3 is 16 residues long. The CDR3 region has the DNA TGTGCCAGCAGTGAAACAGGGGTCTCCTATAATTCACCCCTCCACTTT. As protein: CASSETGVSYNSPLHF.

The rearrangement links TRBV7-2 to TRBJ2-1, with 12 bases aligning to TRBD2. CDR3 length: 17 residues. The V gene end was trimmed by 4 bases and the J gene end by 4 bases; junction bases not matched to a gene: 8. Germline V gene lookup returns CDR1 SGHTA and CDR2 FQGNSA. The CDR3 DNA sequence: TGTGCCAGCAGCTCCAGACGGCTAGCGGGAGGGTACAATGAGCAGTTCTTC. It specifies CASSSRRLAGGYNEQFF.

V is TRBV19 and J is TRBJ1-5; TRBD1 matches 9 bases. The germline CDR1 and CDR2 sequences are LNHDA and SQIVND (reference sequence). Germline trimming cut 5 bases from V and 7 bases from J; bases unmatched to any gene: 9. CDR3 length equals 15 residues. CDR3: CASSAGQGVGQPQHF. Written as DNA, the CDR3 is TGTGCCAGTAGTGCGGGACAGGGCGTAGGACAGCCCCAGCATTTT.

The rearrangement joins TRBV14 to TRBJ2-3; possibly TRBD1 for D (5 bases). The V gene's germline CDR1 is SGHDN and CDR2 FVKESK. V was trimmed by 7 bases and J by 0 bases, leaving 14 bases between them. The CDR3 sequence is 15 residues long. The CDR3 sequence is CASNTGVSSTDTQYF. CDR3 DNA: TGTGCCAGCAATACAGGAGTCTCTAGCACAGATACGCAGTATTTT.

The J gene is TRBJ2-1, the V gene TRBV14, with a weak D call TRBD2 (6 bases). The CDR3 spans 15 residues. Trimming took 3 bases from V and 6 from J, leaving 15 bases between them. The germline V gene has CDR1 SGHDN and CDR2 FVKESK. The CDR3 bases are TGTGCCAGCAGCCACCCGGGACTCCCTAGCAATGAGCAGTTCTTC. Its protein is CASSHPGLPSNEQFF.

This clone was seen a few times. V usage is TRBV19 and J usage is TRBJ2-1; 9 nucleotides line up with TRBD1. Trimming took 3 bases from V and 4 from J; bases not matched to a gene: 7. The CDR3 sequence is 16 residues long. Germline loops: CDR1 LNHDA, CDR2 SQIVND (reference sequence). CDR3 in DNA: TGTGCCAGTAGTATCCCCGGGACAGGGAGATACAATGAGCAGTTCTTC. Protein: CASSIPGTGRYNEQFF.

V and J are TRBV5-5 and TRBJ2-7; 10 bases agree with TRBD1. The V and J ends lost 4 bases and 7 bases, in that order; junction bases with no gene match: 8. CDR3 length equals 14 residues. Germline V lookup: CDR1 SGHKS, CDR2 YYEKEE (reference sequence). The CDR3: CASSKLPGQGEQYF. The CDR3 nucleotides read TGTGCCAGCAGCAAACTTCCGGGACAGGGGGAGCAGTACTTC.

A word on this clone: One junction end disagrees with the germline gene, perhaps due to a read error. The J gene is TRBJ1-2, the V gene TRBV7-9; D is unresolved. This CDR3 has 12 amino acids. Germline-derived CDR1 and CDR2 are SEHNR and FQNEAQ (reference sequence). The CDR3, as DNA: TGTTCCAGCAGCTTACAGAACTATGGCTACACCTTC. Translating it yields CSSSLQNYGYTF.

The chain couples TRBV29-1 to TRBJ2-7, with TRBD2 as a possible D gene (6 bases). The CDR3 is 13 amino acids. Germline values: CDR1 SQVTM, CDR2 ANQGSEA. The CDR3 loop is CSCEEGVGYEQYF. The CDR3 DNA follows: TGCAGTTGCGAGGAGGGCGTCGGGTACGAGCAGTACTTC.

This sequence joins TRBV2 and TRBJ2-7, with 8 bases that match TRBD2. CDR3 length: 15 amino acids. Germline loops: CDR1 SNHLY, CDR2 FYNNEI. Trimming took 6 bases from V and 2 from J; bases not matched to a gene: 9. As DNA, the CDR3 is TGTGCCAGCAGCCGGGAATTAGCGGGGACCTACGAGCAGTACTTC. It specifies CASSRELAGTYEQYF.

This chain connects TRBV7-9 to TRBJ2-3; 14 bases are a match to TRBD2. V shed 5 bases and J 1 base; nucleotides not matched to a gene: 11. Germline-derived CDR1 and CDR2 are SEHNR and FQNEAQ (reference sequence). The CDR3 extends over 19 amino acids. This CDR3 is CASSPMGQGLAGGTDTQYF. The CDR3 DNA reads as TGTGCCAGCAGCCCCATGGGCCAGGGACTAGCGGGAGGCACAGATACGCAGTATTTT. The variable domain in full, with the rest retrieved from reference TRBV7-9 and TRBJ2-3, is DTGVSQNPRHKITKRGQNVTFRCDPISEHNRLYWYRQTLGQGPEFLTYFQNEAQLEKSRLLSDRFSAERPKGSFSTLEIQRTEQGDSAMYLCASSPMGQGLAGGTDTQYFGPGTRLTVL.

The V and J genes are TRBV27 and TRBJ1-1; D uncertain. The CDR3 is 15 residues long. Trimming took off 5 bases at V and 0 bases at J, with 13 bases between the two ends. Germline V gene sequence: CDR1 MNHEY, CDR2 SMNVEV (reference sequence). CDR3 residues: CASSARWALNTEAFF. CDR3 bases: TGTGCCAGCAGTGCCCGATGGGCGTTGAACACTGAAGCTTTCTTT.

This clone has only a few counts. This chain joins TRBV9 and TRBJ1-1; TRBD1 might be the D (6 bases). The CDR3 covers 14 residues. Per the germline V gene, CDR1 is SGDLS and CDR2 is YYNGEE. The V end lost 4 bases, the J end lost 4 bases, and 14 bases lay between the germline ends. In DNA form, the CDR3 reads TGTGCCAGCAGCACCACAGGGAGGGGCACTGAAGCTTTCTTT. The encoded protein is CASSTTGRGTEAFF.

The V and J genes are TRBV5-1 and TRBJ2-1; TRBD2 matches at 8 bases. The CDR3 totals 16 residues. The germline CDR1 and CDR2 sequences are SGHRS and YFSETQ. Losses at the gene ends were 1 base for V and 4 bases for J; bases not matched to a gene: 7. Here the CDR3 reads CASSLPREGHYNEQFF. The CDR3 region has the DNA TGCGCCAGCAGCTTGCCCCGGGAGGGCCATTACAATGAGCAGTTCTTC. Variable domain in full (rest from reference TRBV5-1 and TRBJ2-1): KAGVTQTPRYLIKTRGQQVTLSCSPISGHRSVSWYQQTPGQGLQFLFEYFSETQRNKGNFPGRFSGRQFSNSRSEMNVSTLELGDSALYLCASSLPREGHYNEQFFGPGTRLTVL.

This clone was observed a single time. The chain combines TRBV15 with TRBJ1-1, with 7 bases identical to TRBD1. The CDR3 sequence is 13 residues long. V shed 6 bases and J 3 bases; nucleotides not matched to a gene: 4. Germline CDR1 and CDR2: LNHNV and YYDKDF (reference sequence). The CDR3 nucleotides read TGTGCCACCAGACGGGACAGATACACTGAAGCTTTCTTT. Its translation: CATRRDRYTEAFF.

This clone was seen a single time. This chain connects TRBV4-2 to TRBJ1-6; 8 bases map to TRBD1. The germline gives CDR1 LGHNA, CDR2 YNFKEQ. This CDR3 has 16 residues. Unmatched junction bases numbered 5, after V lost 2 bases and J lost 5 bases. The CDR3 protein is CASSQPTGQDNSPLHF. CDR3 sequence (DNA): TGTGCCAGCAGCCAACCTACGGGACAGGATAATTCACCCCTCCACTTT.

The CDR3 nucleotides are TGCAGTGCTAGAGATATGGAGCTCCTCACCTTC. Protein: CSARDMELLTF. The gene calls are TRBV20-1 and TRBJ1-2; D remains ambiguous. The length of the CDR3 is 11 residues. Per germline, CDR1 DFQATT and CDR2 SNEGSKA (reference sequence). Trimming left V 0 bases short and J 13 bases short, with 12 bases between.